These 25 T cell receptor beta chains came from one sample sequenced in a study of high-grade serous ovarian cancer treatment subgroups. Tumor samples were obtained before definitive surgery or chemotherapy. TCRdb keeps only in-frame clones here, not all; method: immunoSEQ multiplex PCR. The sample yields 1,500 to 2,000 clones, approximately 75% seen once. The sequencing input was tumor tissue. These receptors were taken from a human donor with high-grade serous ovarian cancer.

The CDR3 sequence: CASSQDSARTLEYF. CDR3 nucleotide sequence: TGCGCCAGCAGCCAAGATTCGGCTAGGACCTTGGAGTACTTC. This chain uses TRBV4-1 with TRBJ2-7; no firm D call. V dropped 0 bases and J dropped 11 bases, with 17 bases sitting between them. The CDR3 is 14 residues long. Per the germline V gene, CDR1 is MGHRA and CDR2 is YSYEKL.

The J gene is TRBJ2-7, the V gene TRBV5-6; no firm D call. The CDR3 contains 12 residues. Germline CDR1 is SGHDT and CDR2 is YYEEEE. Between the trimmed V and J ends, which lost 4 bases and 3 bases, there was a span of 8 bases. CDR3 sequence reads: CASSDQNYEQYF. The CDR3 coding sequence is TGTGCCAGCAGCGATCAGAACTACGAGCAGTACTTC.

V is TRBV5-4 and J is TRBJ2-7, with D maybe TRBD2 (5 bases). CDR1 is SGHNT and CDR2 is YYREEE in the germline V gene (reference sequence). The CDR3 covers 13 residues. Trimming shortened V by 4 bases and J by 0 bases, and 8 bases separated the two germline ends. The CDR3 DNA reads TGTGCCAGCAGCCCGAGGGACTCCTACGAGCAGTACTTC. Translating it yields CASSPRDSYEQYF.

The V call is TRBV5-6, the J call TRBJ2-3; D call uncertain. This CDR3 has 14 residues. V was cut by 1 base and J by 6 bases, with 12 bases left in between. Germline-derived CDR1 and CDR2 are SGHDT and YYEEEE. CDR3 DNA sequence: TGTGCCAGCAGCTTGCAAAGACTTACCGATACGCAGTATTTT. This codes for CASSLQRLTDTQYF.

The genes are TRBV11-2 and TRBJ2-5; TRBD1 aligns across 8 bases. Looked up from germline, CDR1 is SGHAT and CDR2 is FQNNGV. V shed 5 bases and J 5 bases; nucleotides not matched to a gene: 7. The CDR3 extends over 14 amino acids. CDR3 in DNA: TGTGCCAGCAGCCTAGGACAGGGCCGGGAGACCCAGTACTTC. Translation gives CASSLGQGRETQYF.

This clone has a handful of counts. The chain employs TRBV5-4 and TRBJ1-1; unclear D gene. V gave up 2 bases and J gave up 5 bases, with 10 bases separating them. Germline V gives CDR1 SGHNT, CDR2 YYREEE (reference sequence). This CDR3 is built from 13 residues. This chain's CDR3 is CASSLLGGTEAFF. The DNA for the CDR3 is TGTGCCAGCAGCTTATTGGGCGGGACTGAAGCTTTCTTT.

This clone was seen more than once but under ten times. The chain has TRBV30 and TRBJ1-2, with D unresolved. Germline assignment: CDR1 GTSNPN and CDR2 SVGIG (reference sequence). V shed 2 bases and J shed 4 bases, with 11 bases lying between them. The CDR3 sequence is 13 residues long. The CDR3 protein is CAWSLRLAYGYTF. In nucleotides, the CDR3 is TGTGCCTGGAGTCTTCGTTTAGCCTATGGCTACACCTTC.

CDR3 sequence reads: CASSSPRGGYEQYF. CDR3 nucleotide sequence: TGTGCCAGCAGCTCGCCACGGGGGGGCTACGAGCAGTACTTC. The chain joins TRBV7-3 to TRBJ2-7; 8 nucleotides line up with TRBD2. V trimming: 4 bases; J trimming: 3 bases; junction bases outside the gene matches: 5. The V gene's germline CDR1 is SGHTA and CDR2 FQGTGA. The CDR3 is made up of 14 amino acids.

The V call is TRBV30, the J call TRBJ2-7, with a possible D match to TRBD2 (6 bases). CDR3 length: 15 residues. Between the trimmed V and J ends, which lost 1 base and 0 bases, there was a span of 13 bases. Germline V gene sequence: CDR1 GTSNPN, CDR2 SVGIG (reference sequence). The CDR3 here is CAWSAPGLHSYEQYF. CDR3 in DNA: TGTGCCTGGAGTGCACCGGGACTGCACTCCTACGAGCAGTACTTC.

The rearrangement joins TRBV12-5 to TRBJ1-3; 7 bases are a match to TRBD1. The germline V gene has CDR1 LGHNT and CDR2 FRNRAP. J lost 4 bases, V lost 11 bases, and 5 bases had no gene match. The CDR3 is 12 residues long. The CDR3 region is CARQGPGNTIYF. The DNA of the CDR3 is TGTGCTCGACAGGGCCCCGGAAACACCATATATTTT.

The V gene is TRBV27, the J gene TRBJ2-7; D may be TRBD1 (5 bases). CDR1 is MNHEY, CDR2 SMNVEV, per germline (reference sequence). The CDR3 has 15 amino acids. Trimming cost V 2 bases and J 4 bases, with 15 bases left between them. CDR3 region: CASSLQGLPIYEQYF. The CDR3 DNA reads as TGTGCCAGCAGTTTACAGGGATTACCGATTTACGAGCAGTACTTC.

This clone has a handful of counts. The V gene is TRBV7-2, the J gene TRBJ2-7; 7 nucleotides align to TRBD1. J gave up 1 base and V 5 bases, and 5 bases lay outside the gene matches. The CDR3 totals 14 residues. Germline-derived CDR1 and CDR2 are SGHTA and FQGNSA. CDR3 loop: CASSEQGNSYEQYF. CDR3 nucleotide sequence: TGTGCCAGCAGCGAACAGGGGAATTCCTACGAGCAGTACTTC.

The CDR3 reads CASSLGGRVETQYF. The DNA for the CDR3 is TGTGCCAGCAGCTTAGGCGGACGGGTAGAGACCCAGTACTTC. The chain couples TRBV11-2 to TRBJ2-5; D call uncertain. Trimming removed 1 base from V and 4 bases from J, with 10 bases in between. Germline CDR1 reads SGHAT; CDR2 reads FQNNGV. The CDR3 spans 14 residues.

The chain employs TRBV6-1 and TRBJ2-7; D is unclear. V lost 3 bases and J 2 bases, leaving 5 bases between the germline ends. There are 12 residues in the CDR3. Germline CDR1 reads MNHNS; CDR2 reads SASEGT. This CDR3 reads CASSDRPYEQYF. CDR3 nucleotide sequence: TGTGCCAGCAGTGATCGACCCTACGAGCAGTACTTC.

This chain joins TRBV13 and TRBJ2-2; D gene ambiguous. This CDR3 spans 17 amino acids. Trimming removed 4 bases at V and 2 bases at J, with 17 bases between. Germline CDR1 PRHDT, CDR2 FYEKMQ (reference sequence). The CDR3 bases are TGTGCCAGCAGCTATTTACCTTCCGGAATTAACACCGGGGAGCTGTTTTTT. Protein sequence: CASSYLPSGINTGELFF.

This clone has only one observation. Here the CDR3 DNA reads TGTGCCATCAGTGCTCCCCCAGGGGGACCTAACACCGGGGAGCTGTTTTTT. It encodes CAISAPPGGPNTGELFF. The rearrangement joins TRBV10-3 to TRBJ2-2; TRBD1 aligns across 7 bases. The germline V gene encodes CDR1 ENHRY and CDR2 SYGVKD. This CDR3 has 17 amino acids. The V gene end was trimmed by 4 bases and the J gene end by 2 bases; junction bases not matched to a gene: 10.

This clone was counted a single time. A read error may produce the germline difference seen at one junction end. V usage is TRBV7-9 and J usage is TRBJ1-5; D may be TRBD1 (6 bases). The germline CDR1 and CDR2 sequences are SEHNR and FQNEAQ (reference sequence). The CDR3 spans 15 residues. The CDR3 spells CASSPGVWSNQPQHF. DNA for the CDR3: TGCGCCAGCAGCCCAGGGGTCTGGAGCAATCAGCCCCAGCATTTT.

This clone showed up just a few times. CDR3 in amino acids: CATSRDGGVVLYF. The CDR3 DNA follows: TGTGCCACCAGCAGAGATGGGGGGGTGGTTTTGTACTTC. The genes are TRBV15 and TRBJ2-4; 7 bases align to TRBD2. The CDR3 loop spans 13 amino acids. The V and J ends lost 0 bases and 15 bases, in that order; junction bases with no gene match: 8. The germline gives CDR1 LNHNV, CDR2 YYDKDF (reference sequence).

The CDR3, as DNA: TGTGCCAGCAGCTTTAAATACAATGAGCAGTTCTTC. Protein: CASSFKYNEQFF. V and J are TRBV7-2 and TRBJ2-1; no clear D gene. Germline CDR1 and CDR2: SGHTA and FQGNSA. V was trimmed by 3 bases and J by 4 bases, leaving 4 bases between them. The CDR3 is made up of 12 amino acids. Looking up the rest from reference TRBV7-2 and TRBJ2-1 gives the full variable domain: GAGVSQSPSNKVTEKGKDVELRCDPISGHTALYWYRQSLGQGLEFLIYFQGNSAPDKSGLPSDRFSAERTGGSVSTLTIQRTQQEDSAVYLCASSFKYNEQFFGPGTRLTVL.

The chain joins TRBV6-6 to TRBJ2-1, with 8 nucleotides matching TRBD1. CDR3 length: 13 amino acids. Germline values: CDR1 MNHNY, CDR2 SVGAGI (reference sequence). Trimming at V came to 2 bases and at J to 14 bases, leaving 8 bases not matched to a gene. This chain's CDR3 is CASSYEDREGEFF. The CDR3 coding sequence is TGTGCCAGCAGTTACGAGGACAGGGAAGGAGAGTTCTTC.

The rearrangement uses TRBV5-7 and TRBJ1-2; D possibly corresponds to TRBD1 (6 bases). TRBV5-7 has ORF status, its function being uncertain. The CDR3 is made up of 14 amino acids. The V gene lost 5 bases and the J gene lost 4 bases, with 15 bases spanning the gap. CDR3 in DNA: TGTGCCAGCAGACCCGCCCAGGGGAGCTATGGCTACACCTTC. Its protein product is CASRPAQGSYGYTF.

The chain carries TRBV13 and TRBJ2-7; 8 nucleotides align to TRBD2. The CDR3 runs 16 residues. Germline assignment: CDR1 PRHDT and CDR2 FYEKMQ (reference sequence). V lost 5 bases, J lost 3 bases, and 12 bases stayed unmatched. The CDR3 here is CASSARQGLEGYEQYF. The CDR3 bases are TGTGCCAGCAGCGCCCGCCAGGGACTAGAAGGCTACGAGCAGTACTTC.

The genes are TRBV27 and TRBJ2-5; a weak D match, TRBD1 (5 bases). The J call may be wrong; the DNA end is better matched by TRBJ2-7. The CDR3 loop spans 15 amino acids. The germline gives CDR1 MNHEY, CDR2 SMNVEV (reference sequence). The CDR3 DNA is TGTGCCAGCAGTTTACAGGGATTACCGATTTACGAGCAGTACTTC. It translates to CASSLQGLPIYEQYF.

The V gene is TRBV4-3, the J gene TRBJ2-7, with D perhaps TRBD1 (6 bases). Trimming cost V 0 bases and J 1 base, with 10 bases left between them. Germline values: CDR1 LGHNA, CDR2 YSLEER. CDR3 length equals 15 residues. The CDR3 region is CASSQDRGLSYEQYF. CDR3 in DNA: TGCGCCAGCAGCCAAGACAGGGGTCTATCCTACGAGCAGTACTTC.

This clone was found a few times. This rearrangement joins TRBV4-1 to TRBJ2-3; 10 positions agree with TRBD2. J was trimmed by 6 bases and V by 2 bases; bases with no gene match: 26. Germline V gives CDR1 MGHRA, CDR2 YSYEKL. The CDR3 has 22 amino acids. The CDR3 is CASSQRRPGLATQGSFLDTQYF. Written as DNA, the CDR3 is TGCGCCAGCAGCCAAAGGCGACCGGGACTAGCGACCCAAGGGTCATTTTTGGATACGCAGTATTTT.